Each of the 15 T cell receptor beta chains below was sequenced from the same sample in a study of shared clonotypes between healthy human individuals. Sequencing used immunoSEQ multiplex PCR; TCRdb keeps in-frame clones, though not all of them. The sample carries roughly 450,000 clones, less than 85% recorded once. Sample: PBMCs. All receptors come from a woman aged 35 to 49 in good health. Some clones in this sample may be carry-over from other donors' samples.

In the case of this clone: At the DNA level, this CDR3 is encoded by other sequences in the same sample as well. The chain uses TRBV2 and TRBJ2-3; no reliable D call. The germline gives CDR1 SNHLY, CDR2 FYNNEI. The CDR3 length is 13 residues. The V and J ends lost 3 bases and 6 bases respectively, with 10 bases between them. DNA for the CDR3: TGTGCCAGCAGTGACTTACGGGCGGATACGCAGTATTTT. Translated: CASSDLRADTQYF.

This clone was counted at least ten times. The chain employs TRBV7-3 and TRBJ2-7; 8 nucleotides line up with TRBD2. Losses at the gene ends were 11 bases for V and 3 bases for J; bases not matched to a gene: 12. There are 14 residues in the CDR3. CDR1 is SGHTA and CDR2 is FQGTGA in the germline V gene. The CDR3 is CARGPAGRGYEQYF. The CDR3 bases are TGTGCCCGGGGCCCGGCCGGGAGGGGCTACGAGCAGTACTTC.

This clone was seen a few times. V gene TRBV11-1 combines with J gene TRBJ2-5; no clear D gene. V was clipped by 3 bases and J by 4 bases, with 18 bases between them. This CDR3 has 16 amino acids. The germline gives CDR1 SGHAT, CDR2 FQDESV (reference sequence). CDR3 nucleotide sequence: TGTGCCAGCAGCTTCCCCCAGGACCAAGATTCAGAGACCCAGTACTTC. This gives the protein CASSFPQDQDSETQYF.

Worth noting for this clone: Other DNA variants within this sample encode the same CDR3. J is TRBJ2-2 and V is TRBV7-2, with 9 bases matching TRBD2. Trimming removed 0 bases from V and 1 base from J; junction bases left unmatched: 0. The length of the CDR3 is 16 residues. CDR1 is SGHTA and CDR2 is FQGNSA in the germline V gene. For the CDR3, the DNA is TGTGCCAGCAGCTTAGCTAGCGGGGGGAACACCGGGGAGCTGTTTTTT. Its protein product is CASSLASGGNTGELFF.

The rearrangement uses TRBV27 and TRBJ2-5, with a possible D match to TRBD2 (5 bases). Trimming removed 2 bases at V and 3 bases at J, with 10 bases between. The germline gives CDR1 MNHEY, CDR2 SMNVEV (reference sequence). The CDR3 contains 14 residues. The DNA for the CDR3 is TGTGCCAGCAGTTTAGGAGGTCAGAAAGAGACCCAGTACTTC. Encoded protein: CASSLGGQKETQYF.

A note on this clone: Other nucleotide sequences in the sample specify the same CDR3. The V call is TRBV18, the J call TRBJ2-6; possible D gene TRBD2, 5 bases. Trimming removed 3 bases at V and 0 bases at J, with 6 bases between. Germline V gene data show CDR1 as KGHSH and CDR2 as LQKENI. This CDR3 spans 15 amino acids. The CDR3 sequence: CASSPGSSGANVLTF. CDR3 coding DNA: TGTGCCAGCTCACCGGGGAGCTCTGGGGCCAACGTCCTGACTTTC.

As concerns this clone: The same CDR3 arises from other DNA sequences in this sample as well. V usage is TRBV7-9 and J usage is TRBJ1-5; D is unclear. Germline V lookup: CDR1 SEHNR, CDR2 FQNEAQ (reference sequence). V lost 0 bases, J lost 4 bases, and 4 bases lay in between. The CDR3 covers 13 residues. The chain's CDR3 is CASSLAVNQPQHF. The CDR3 DNA reads TGTGCCAGCAGCTTAGCAGTGAATCAGCCCCAGCATTTT.

The gene calls are TRBV19 and TRBJ1-1; a weak D match, TRBD1 (6 bases). Trimming removed 3 bases from V and 7 bases from J, with 15 bases in between. This CDR3 is 14 amino acids long. Germline V gene lookup returns CDR1 LNHDA and CDR2 SQIVND (reference sequence). Here the CDR3 reads CASSIGRGTDEAFF. CDR3 DNA: TGTGCCAGTAGTATCGGCAGGGGAACTGATGAAGCTTTCTTT. The full variable domain, with the rest looked up from reference TRBV19 and TRBJ1-1, is DGGITQSPKYLFRKEGQNVTLSCEQNLNHDAMYWYRQDPGQGLRLIYYSQIVNDFQKGDIAEGYSVSREKKESFPLTVTSAQKNPTAFYLCASSIGRGTDEAFFGQGTRLTVV.

On this clone: The sample holds other DNA sequences that translate to the same CDR3. The chain joins TRBV6-5 to TRBJ1-5; no definite D call. V was cut by 0 bases and J by 5 bases, with 5 bases left in between. The CDR3 consists of 13 residues. The germline CDR1 and CDR2 sequences are MNHEY and SVGAGI. In nucleotides, the CDR3 is TGTGCCAGCAGTTACTCGTTGGATCAGCCCCAGCATTTT. It codes for CASSYSLDQPQHF.

This chain joins TRBV6-6 and TRBJ2-5; maybe TRBD2 (5 bases). V was clipped by 0 bases and J by 5 bases, with 16 bases between them. The germline V gene has CDR1 MNHNY and CDR2 SVGAGI (reference sequence). The CDR3 is 16 residues long. The CDR3 sequence: CASSYSTPVGGETQYF. DNA for the CDR3: TGTGCCAGCAGTTACTCTACCCCCGTAGGAGGCGAGACCCAGTACTTC.

V usage is TRBV11-3 and J usage is TRBJ2-7; no clear D. The CDR3 sequence is 15 residues long. The germline CDR1 and CDR2 sequences are SGHNT and YENEEA. V was cut by 5 bases and J by 2 bases, with 16 bases left in between. CDR3 sequence: CASSPGRGVAYEQYF. The CDR3 DNA sequence: TGTGCCAGCAGCCCTGGACGTGGAGTAGCCTACGAGCAGTACTTC. The complete variable domain, with remaining parts taken from reference TRBV11-3 and TRBJ2-7, reads EAGVVQSPRYKIIEKKQPVAFWCNPISGHNTLYWYLQNLGQGPELLIRYENEEAVDDSQLPKDRFSAERLKGVDSTLKIQPAELGDSAVYLCASSPGRGVAYEQYFGPGTRLTVT.

In DNA form, the CDR3 reads TGCAGCGGCGTAGGGGACAGGGTCAATGAGCAGTTCTTC. Residues: CSGVGDRVNEQFF. The genes are TRBV29-1 and TRBJ2-1, with TRBD1 matching 9 bases. The CDR3 runs to 13 residues. With V trimmed by 7 bases and J by 6 bases, 7 bases remained unmatched. CDR1 is SQVTM and CDR2 is ANQGSEA in the germline V gene.

The V gene is TRBV5-3, the J gene TRBJ2-2; weak D call: TRBD2 (6 bases). TRBV5-3 is assigned to the ORF class and has an uncertain function. This CDR3 comprises 16 residues. Trimming removed 2 bases from V and 4 bases from J, with 15 bases in between. The CDR3 is CARSFRLGRRTGELFF. The CDR3 DNA sequence: TGTGCCAGAAGCTTTCGTCTGGGGAGGCGCACCGGGGAGCTGTTTTTT.

The J gene is TRBJ2-7, the V gene TRBV4-2; 8 bases match TRBD2. Germline lookup yields CDR1 LGHNA and CDR2 YNFKEQ. This CDR3 has 15 residues. With V trimmed by 5 bases and J by 3 bases, 9 bases remained unmatched. CDR3 loop: CASSSEPSGYYEQYF. In DNA, the CDR3 is TGTGCCAGCAGCTCAGAACCTAGCGGGTACTACGAGCAGTACTTC.

The chain carries TRBV11-3 and TRBJ2-3; weak D call: TRBD1 (6 bases). With 1 base removed from V and 0 bases from J, the gap between germline ends came to 11 bases. Per the germline V gene, CDR1 is SGHNT and CDR2 is YENEEA. This CDR3 region has 16 residues. CDR3 sequence (DNA): TGTGCCAGCAGCTTAGGGGACACCCACAGCACAGATACGCAGTATTTT. Residues: CASSLGDTHSTDTQYF. Supplemented by reference TRBV11-3 and TRBJ2-3, the full variable domain reads EAGVVQSPRYKIIEKKQPVAFWCNPISGHNTLYWYLQNLGQGPELLIRYENEEAVDDSQLPKDRFSAERLKGVDSTLKIQPAELGDSAVYLCASSLGDTHSTDTQYFGPGTRLTVL.